This T cell receptor (beta chain) originates from a study of blood T cell repertoires in COVID-19. About the study: Samples representing acute and convalescent COVID-19 were sourced from the United States, Italy and Spain. The analysed material was cDNA or gDNA that came from T cells, B-cell-depleted T cells, or PBMCs.

Per the original methods: Amplifying reference gene primers gave estimates of nucleated cell counts. Produced via immunoSEQ multiplex PCR; TCRdb's table is partial and in-frame only. V and J calls and clone size are as listed in that table; D and trimming were resolved from the DNA. This table has 150,000 to 200,000 clones, about 86% appearing once. This clone was recorded only once. The receptor was derived from an elderly woman with acute or convalescent COVID-19. Sequenced: peripheral blood.

In DNA form, the CDR3 reads TGCAGCGTTCGAGAAGGGGGGGATCAGCCCCAGCATTTT. It translates to CSVREGGDQPQHF. The chain combines TRBV29-1 with TRBJ1-5, with D maybe TRBD1 (6 bases). Germline V gene lookup returns CDR1 SQVTM and CDR2 ANQGSEA. The CDR3 consists of 13 residues. Between the trimmed V and J ends, which lost 5 bases and 5 bases, there was a span of 13 bases.